Listed below are T cell receptor beta chains from one sample, sequenced in a study of human T cells and chemical hapten exposure. Each CDR3 protein gets one entry after TCRdb re-called the RACE reads with MiXCR. The sample shows about 89,000 distinct CDR3 sequences, 10% to 13% of them seen only once. This specimen was whole blood, taken in connection with sensitization to the hapten diphenylcyclopropenone (DPC). The receptor set was obtained from a woman between 55 and 75 years old with alopecia areata. Some clones in this sample may be carry-over from other donors' samples. The CDR3 runs from the conserved cysteine through the conserved F or W. A D gene is named only where the DNA matches it firmly. A row's size may be missing; if present it is once, few, many or a size class.

D gene	clone size	V gene	J gene	CDR3 DNA	CDR3 protein
NA	few	TRBV9	TRBJ2-3	TGTGCCAGCAGCGTCGGGACTCAAGATACGCAGTATTTT	CASSVGTQDTQYF
TRBD2	many	TRBV12-3/TRBV12-4	TRBJ2-1	TGTGCCAGCAGTTCCGCGGGGGGGCCTAGACTGAATGAGCAGTTCTTC	CASSSAGGPRLNEQFF
NA	few	TRBV7-9	TRBJ2-1	TGTGCCAGCAGCTTTGACAGCCCGATGCCCGAATACAATGAGCAGTTCTTC	CASSFDSPMPEYNEQFF
NA	few	TRBV12-3/TRBV12-4	TRBJ2-7	TGTGCCAGCAGTTTACAGGGTAGCTCCTACGAGCAGTACTTC	CASSLQGSSYEQYF
TRBD2	many	TRBV18	TRBJ2-3	TGTGCCAGCTCACCACCGACTAGCGGAAGCCCAGATACGCAGTATTTT	CASSPPTSGSPDTQYF
NA	NA	TRBV30	TRBJ1-1	TGTGCCTGGAGTACCTTGGCCGAGACGGGCATGAACACTGAAGCTTTCTTT	CAWSTLAETGMNTEAFF
TRBD1	NA	TRBV3-1	TRBJ2-5	TGTGCCAGCAGCCAAGTGGCAGGGGGCCTCAAAGAGACCCAGTACTTC	CASSQVAGGLKETQYF
NA	many	TRBV10-2	TRBJ1-4	TGCGCCAGCAGTGAGTCGCCGGGTTGGAGCGTGGAAAATGAAAAACTGTTTTTT	CASSESPGWSVENEKLFF
NA	many	TRBV21-1	TRBJ1-2	TGTGCCGGGGACGTGAACTATGGCTACACCTTC	CAGDVNYGYTF
NA	many	TRBV4-1	TRBJ1-2	TGCGCCAGCAGCCAAGATTGGGGTAACTATGGCTACACCTTC	CASSQDWGNYGYTF
TRBD2	many	TRBV7-8	TRBJ2-5	TGTGCCAGCAGCCGCGGGACTAGACAAGAGACCCAGTACTTC	CASSRGTRQETQYF
NA	many	TRBV13	TRBJ2-5	TGTGCCAGCAGCTTAGCTTGGGGACCAGAAATTGGGGAGACCCAGTACTTC	CASSLAWGPEIGETQYF
NA	NA	TRBV6-6	TRBJ2-1	TGTGCCAGCAGCTCCTCCAATGGGAATGAGCAGTTCTTC	CASSSSNGNEQFF
NA	many	TRBV5-4	TRBJ2-3	TGTGCCAGCAGCAGACAGAGTAATAGGGGTGGAGATACGCAGTATTTT	CASSRQSNRGGDTQYF
NA	many	TRBV20-1	TRBJ1-1	TGCAGTGCTAGCAGGGGTTTTGGGTACACTGAAGCTTTCTTT	CSASRGFGYTEAFF